This record covers a single T cell receptor (beta chain). These data come from a study of blood T cell repertoires in COVID-19. This CDR3 comprises 12 residues. V shed 5 bases and J shed 0 bases, with 3 bases lying between them. CDR1 and CDR2 (germline): SGHTA, FQGNSA. The table came from immunoSEQ multiplex PCR; TCRdb's copy has only in-frame clones and leaves some out. The sample consists of around 400,000 clones, approximately 90% of them appearing once. Exposed enrollees encountered a COVID-19 case at some point within 2 weeks before study entry. V gene TRBV7-2 combines with J gene TRBJ2-3, with D unclear. This receptor was taken from a woman between 35 and 50 years old who had been exposed to COVID-19. Sequenced material: PBMCs or T cells enriched from blood (not recorded which). In nucleotides, the CDR3 is TGTGCCAGCAGCCCTAGCACAGATACGCAGTATTTT. Translating it yields CASSPSTDTQYF.